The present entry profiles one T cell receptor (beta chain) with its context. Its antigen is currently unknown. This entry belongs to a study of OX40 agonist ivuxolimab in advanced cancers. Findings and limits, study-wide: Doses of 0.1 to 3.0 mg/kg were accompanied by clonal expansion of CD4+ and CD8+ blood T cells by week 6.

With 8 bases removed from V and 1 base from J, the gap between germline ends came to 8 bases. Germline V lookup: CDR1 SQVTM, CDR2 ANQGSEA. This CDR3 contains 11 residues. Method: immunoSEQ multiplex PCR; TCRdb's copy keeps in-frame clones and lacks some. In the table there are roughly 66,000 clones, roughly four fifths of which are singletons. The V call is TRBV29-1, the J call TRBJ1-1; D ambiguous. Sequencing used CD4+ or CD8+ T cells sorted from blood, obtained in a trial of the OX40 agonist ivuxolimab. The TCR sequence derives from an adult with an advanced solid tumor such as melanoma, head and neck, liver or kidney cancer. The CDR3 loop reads CSLLRNTEAFF. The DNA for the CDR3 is TGCAGCTTGTTGAGGAACACTGAAGCTTTCTTT.